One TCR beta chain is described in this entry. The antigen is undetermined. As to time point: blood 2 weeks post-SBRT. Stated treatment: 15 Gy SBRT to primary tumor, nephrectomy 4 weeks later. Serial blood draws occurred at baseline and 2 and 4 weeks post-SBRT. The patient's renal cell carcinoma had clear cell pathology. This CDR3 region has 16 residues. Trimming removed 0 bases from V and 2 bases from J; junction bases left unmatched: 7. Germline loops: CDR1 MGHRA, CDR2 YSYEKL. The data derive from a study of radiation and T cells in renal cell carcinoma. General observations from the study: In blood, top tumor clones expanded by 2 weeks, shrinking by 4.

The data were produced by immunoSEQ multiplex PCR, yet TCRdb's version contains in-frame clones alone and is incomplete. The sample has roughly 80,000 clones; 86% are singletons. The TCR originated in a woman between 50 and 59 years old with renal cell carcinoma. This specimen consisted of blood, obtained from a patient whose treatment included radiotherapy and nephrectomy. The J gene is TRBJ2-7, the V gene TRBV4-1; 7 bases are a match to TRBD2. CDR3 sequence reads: CASSQDTGGIPYEQYF. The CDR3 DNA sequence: TGCGCCAGCAGCCAAGATACCGGGGGGATCCCCTACGAGCAGTACTTC.